The next 20 T cell receptor beta chains were all read from a single sample in a study of T cell responses to AZD1222 COVID-19 vaccine. The method was immunoSEQ multiplex PCR; TCRdb's version includes in-frame clones alone and lacks a portion of them. The repertoire has about 150,000 clones, around 91% of them found once; the top ten carry approximately 6.3%. The sequencing here drew on peripheral blood, taken 28 days after the second AZD1222 dose. The receptors derive from an adult who received the AZD1222 COVID-19 vaccine.

The chain links TRBV19 to TRBJ2-2; maybe TRBD1 (6 bases). Looked up from germline, CDR1 is LNHDA and CDR2 is SQIVND (reference sequence). V was shortened by 5 bases and J by 6 bases, with 13 bases between the two germline ends. The CDR3 totals 14 residues. CDR3 bases: TGTGCCAGTAGTGCCACAGGGTATGCCGGGGAGCTGTTTTTT. Its protein is CASSATGYAGELFF.

The CDR3 DNA sequence: TGTGCCAGCAGCCTAAGGACAGGAGATCTTGGGATGAACACTGAAGCTTTCTTT. Protein: CASSLRTGDLGMNTEAFF. The rearrangement links TRBV11-2 to TRBJ1-1; 7 positions agree with TRBD1. Unmatched junction bases numbered 15, after V lost 5 bases and J lost 0 bases. The CDR3 runs 18 residues. From germline, CDR1 is SGHAT and CDR2 FQNNGV.

The rearrangement uses TRBV6-5 and TRBJ2-5, with 8 positions matching TRBD1. The ends lost 6 bases at V and 4 bases at J; junction bases unmatched: 7. The germline gives CDR1 MNHEY, CDR2 SVGAGI. CDR3 length: 14 residues. CDR3 region: CASRVDRVGETQYF. The CDR3 nucleotides read TGTGCCAGCAGAGTGGACAGGGTGGGAGAGACCCAGTACTTC.

This chain uses TRBV5-6 with TRBJ2-3; no firm D call. Germline CDR1 and CDR2: SGHDT and YYEEEE. Trimming took off 1 base at V and 0 bases at J, with 9 bases between the two ends. The CDR3 has 15 residues. As DNA, the CDR3 is TGTGCCAGCAGCTTGAAGATATTTAGCACAGATACGCAGTATTTT. It yields the protein CASSLKIFSTDTQYF.

This chain connects TRBV30 to TRBJ1-5; D is unclear. Germline V gene data show CDR1 as GTSNPN and CDR2 as SVGIG (reference sequence). V gave up 3 bases and J gave up 3 bases, with 9 bases separating them. This CDR3 contains 13 residues. The CDR3 DNA reads TGTGCCTGGAGCGGTGAGGTCAATCAGCCCCAGCATTTT. This gives the protein CAWSGEVNQPQHF.

The rearrangement joins TRBV20-1 to TRBJ2-1, with 10 bases fitting TRBD2. Losses at the gene ends were 3 bases for V and 4 bases for J; bases not matched to a gene: 3. This CDR3 is built from 14 residues. Germline V gene lookup returns CDR1 DFQATT and CDR2 SNEGSKA (reference sequence). The CDR3 reads CSASEAGGYNEQFF. DNA of the CDR3: TGCAGTGCTAGTGAAGCGGGAGGGTACAATGAGCAGTTCTTC.

The rearrangement uses TRBV15 and TRBJ2-7, with D perhaps being TRBD1 or TRBD2 (5 bases each). V lost 0 bases, J lost 4 bases, and 22 bases lay in between. The CDR3 length is 18 residues. The germline gives CDR1 LNHNV, CDR2 YYDKDF (reference sequence). In DNA form, the CDR3 reads TGTGCCACCAGCAGAGATAGGCTACTTCTGCAGGGAGATTACGAGCAGTACTTC. This codes for CATSRDRLLLQGDYEQYF.

The CDR3 here is CASSRDRKETQYF. The CDR3 DNA reads as TGTGCCAGTAGCCGCGACAGGAAAGAGACCCAGTACTTC. V gene TRBV19 combines with J gene TRBJ2-5, with D tentatively TRBD1 (6 bases). Germline assignment: CDR1 LNHDA and CDR2 SQIVND (reference sequence). Between the trimmed V and J ends, which lost 6 bases and 3 bases, there was a span of 11 bases. This CDR3 contains 13 residues. Full variable domain (missing parts from reference TRBV19 and TRBJ2-5): DGGITQSPKYLFRKEGQNVTLSCEQNLNHDAMYWYRQDPGQGLRLIYYSQIVNDFQKGDIAEGYSVSREKKESFPLTVTSAQKNPTAFYLCASSRDRKETQYFGPGTRLLVL.

J is TRBJ1-2 and V is TRBV3-1 (or the pseudogene TRBV3-2), with D hard to call. The CDR3 is made up of 14 amino acids. Trimming cost V 1 base and J 8 bases, with 14 bases left between them. CDR1 and CDR2 from the germline V gene are LGHDT and YNNKEL (reference sequence). The chain's CDR3 is CASSQAGSGRGYTF. CDR3 bases: TGTGCCAGCAGCCAAGCGGGCAGCGGGAGAGGCTACACCTTC.

CDR3 DNA sequence: TGTGCCAGCAAAGAATATAGCAATCAGCCCCAGCATTTT. Translating gives CASKEYSNQPQHF. The chain recombines TRBV6-5 with TRBJ1-5; D not certain. The germline V gene encodes CDR1 MNHEY and CDR2 SVGAGI. This CDR3 region has 13 residues. The V gene lost 7 bases and the J gene lost 0 bases, with 7 bases spanning the gap.

V is TRBV7-2 and J is TRBJ2-7, with D perhaps TRBD2 (6 bases). In germline, CDR1 is SGHTA, CDR2 FQGNSA. The CDR3 sequence is 16 residues long. V shed 1 base and J shed 7 bases, with 20 bases lying between them. CDR3 amino acids: CASSLGLLRGGEEQYF. The CDR3 nucleotides read TGTGCCAGCAGCTTAGGTTTGTTGCGGGGCGGAGAGGAGCAGTACTTC.

The chain couples TRBV30 to TRBJ2-7; D may be TRBD1 (5 bases). V lost 0 bases and J lost 3, with 9 bases in between. The CDR3 consists of 13 residues. The germline gives CDR1 GTSNPN, CDR2 SVGIG (reference sequence). CDR3: CAWSVQGVYEQYF. CDR3 nucleotide sequence: TGTGCCTGGAGTGTGCAGGGTGTCTACGAGCAGTACTTC.

The chain links TRBV7-2 to TRBJ2-7; no firm D call. The CDR3 loop spans 15 amino acids. In germline, CDR1 is SGHTA, CDR2 FQGNSA. V shed 1 base and J shed 4 bases, with 14 bases lying between them. CDR3 region: CASSLGAGIRYEQYF. In nucleotides, the CDR3 is TGTGCCAGCAGCTTAGGGGCAGGCATAAGGTACGAGCAGTACTTC.

The chain employs TRBV19 and TRBJ1-2; D perhaps matches TRBD1 (6 bases). Germline CDR1 LNHDA, CDR2 SQIVND (reference sequence). V lost 11 bases, J lost 2 bases, and 33 bases lay in between. CDR3 length: 19 residues. The CDR3 spells CAASMGPWDKGLRNYGYTF. The CDR3 region has the DNA TGTGCCGCCAGTATGGGGCCGTGGGACAAGGGCCTCCGAAACTATGGCTACACCTTC. The whole variable domain, remainder taken from reference TRBV19 and TRBJ1-2, is DGGITQSPKYLFRKEGQNVTLSCEQNLNHDAMYWYRQDPGQGLRLIYYSQIVNDFQKGDIAEGYSVSREKKESFPLTVTSAQKNPTAFYLCAASMGPWDKGLRNYGYTFGSGTRLTVV.

This clone was found a few times. J is TRBJ1-5 and V is TRBV5-8; 9 nucleotides align to TRBD1. This CDR3 has 17 amino acids. Losses at the gene ends were 2 bases for V and 1 base for J; bases not matched to a gene: 7. CDR1 is SGHTS and CDR2 is YDEGEE in the germline V gene. CDR3 amino acids: CASSFMGTGRSNQPQHF. CDR3 coding DNA: TGTGCCAGCAGCTTCATGGGGACAGGGAGAAGCAATCAGCCCCAGCATTTT. The full variable domain, its missing parts supplied by reference TRBV5-8 and TRBJ1-5, is EAGVTQSPTHLIKTRGQQATLRCSPISGHTSVYWYQQALGLGLQFLLWYDEGEERNRGNFPPRFSGRQFPNYSSELNVNALELEDSALYLCASSFMGTGRSNQPQHFGDGTRLSIL.

The J gene is TRBJ2-7, the V gene TRBV4-3, with 12 bases that match TRBD2. The CDR3 length is 16 residues. J gave up 3 bases and V 2 bases, and 5 bases lay outside the gene matches. The germline V gene has CDR1 LGHNA and CDR2 YSLEER. In nucleotides, the CDR3 is TGCGCCAGCAGCCAAAATCTAGCGGGAGGGTTCTACGAGCAGTACTTC. It codes for CASSQNLAGGFYEQYF.

This clone has a single count. This chain uses TRBV6-5 with TRBJ1-5; weak D call: TRBD1 (5 bases). Germline lookup yields CDR1 MNHEY and CDR2 SVGAGI. The length of the CDR3 is 13 residues. The germline V and J ends were trimmed by 2 bases and 6 bases, with 8 bases remaining between them. In DNA form, the CDR3 reads TGTGCCAGCAGTTACGGGGGGGTTCAGCCCCAGCATTTT. Encoded protein: CASSYGGVQPQHF.

The chain links TRBV7-2 to TRBJ2-6; D is unclear. V was clipped by 1 base and J by 0 bases, with 10 bases between them. The CDR3 has 17 residues. Germline CDR1 is SGHTA and CDR2 is FQGNSA. The CDR3 loop reads CASSLVGRNSGANVLTF. As DNA, the CDR3 is TGTGCCAGCAGCTTAGTGGGAAGGAACTCTGGGGCCAACGTCCTGACTTTC.

V and J are TRBV18 and TRBJ2-2, with 9 bases that match TRBD2. Germline V lookup: CDR1 KGHSH, CDR2 LQKENI. J lost 4 bases, V lost 0 bases, and 6 bases had no gene match. The length of the CDR3 is 17 residues. Here the CDR3 reads CASSPPQRGAGTGELFF. CDR3 coding DNA: TGTGCCAGCTCACCACCGCAGCGGGGGGCCGGCACCGGGGAGCTGTTTTTT.

The chain carries TRBV6-5 and TRBJ1-2; 10 bases align to TRBD1. The CDR3 covers 15 residues. Germline-derived CDR1 and CDR2 are MNHEY and SVGAGI. J gave up 7 bases and V 6 bases, and 11 bases lay outside the gene matches. CDR3 in amino acids: CASSQSGTGDPGYTF. Written as DNA, the CDR3 is TGTGCCAGCAGCCAGAGCGGGACAGGGGACCCTGGCTACACCTTC.